This T cell receptor beta chain derives from a study (dated by TCRdb to the mid-2010s). For the wider study: The study examined whether tumor-infiltrating Tregs in breast cancer are drawn from blood Tregs or arise in situ by conversion from other CD4+ T cell subsets. Overall study results and their limits: The validation in the larger cohort was limited to a single TCR beta V-J rearrangement instead of whole repertoires. The greatest overlap of tumor-infiltrating Treg TCR alpha and beta sequences was with tumor naive CD4+ T cells, followed next by blood naive CD4+ T cells. In terms of TCR gene usage, tumor memory CD4+ T cells clustered together with blood and lymph node memory CD4+ cells, as well as with lymph node naive CD4+ cells.

The CDR3 runs 13 amino acids, cysteine and phenylalanine included. Only the CDR3 portion is preserved as DNA: 39 bases, with reading frame beginning at the first base. A distance of 7 bases separates the germline ends of V and J, which lose 5 bases and 0 bases respectively. Points on this clonotype: It has no known antigen specificity. This sequence may be a read error, since a much larger clone differs from it by one base.

Naive CD4+ T cells were purified with the Miltenyi Naive CD4+ T Cell Isolation kit, with Tregs depleted using CD25 microbeads. Tregs, naive and memory CD4+ T cells from tumor, blood and ipsilateral draining lymph nodes of a few breast cancer patients underwent full-length TCR alpha and beta sequencing. Tumor tissue and lymph nodes obtained from ipsilateral axillary dissection were perfused with PBS, minced and then digested with collagenase I and hyaluronidase. Ficoll density gradient centrifugation was used to isolate mononuclear cells from lymph nodes or from roughly 51 ml of peripheral blood. Sorted cell populations were confirmed by FACS to exceed 90% purity. Full-length TCR variable regions were amplified by 5' RACE PCR with constant-region reverse primers, followed by semi-nested PCR with Nested Universal Primer A. The ReliaPrep RNA Cell Miniprep System was used to extract total RNA, which was then reverse transcribed into 5'RACE-ready cDNA with the SMARTer RACE 5'/3' Kit. Multiplex adaptors were used to barcode full-length TCR alpha and beta libraries, and the barcoded libraries were sequenced on an Illumina MiSeq. Regarding the original processing steps: For each of nine subset-tissue groups, sequencing data from the five patients were pooled, and the groups were compared by unsupervised clustering of TCR gene usage. The Morisita-Horn index was used to calculate repertoire similarity, with shared sequences weighted according to their contribution to each repertoire. The raw public data were reprocessed by TCRdb itself: fastp quality trimming at Q25, MiXCR clonotype calling, in-frame beta chains only. Each CDR3 protein gets just one entry, which takes the most common genes and DNA from the rows behind it. The V and J calls shown here were made by TCRdb, not taken from the authors' results. The sample contains 25,000 to 40,000 distinct CDR3 sequences, 20% to 30% of them found a single time. The ten largest clones capture around 4% of the sample.

The sequence derives from a female donor with breast cancer. In this chain, TRBV12-3 or TRBV12-4 is recombined with TRBJ1-1, with the D segment identity uncertain. Sequences were obtained from naive CD4+ T cells sorted from a lymph node. The sample's cell subset or site, from its label and the paper: naive CD4+ T cells, CD4+CD45RA+CD25-. The CDR3 is CASSGEVNTEAFF. The nucleotide sequence is TGTGCCAGCAGTGGTGAAGTGAACACTGAAGCTTTCTTT.